This T cell receptor (beta chain) was sequenced during a study of response to subunit inactivated influenza vaccine (dated 2018 in TCRdb). Broadly, across the study: The study used deep quantitative T cell receptor repertoire profiling to track responses to a trivalent subunit inactivated influenza vaccine. Points the paper makes about the study in general: It was suggested by the authors that each seasonal influenza vaccination may recruit only a limited number of new T cells.

In light of the paper, this sample's time point label describes: 45 to 50 days after influenza vaccine administration. Taken from the germline V gene, the CDR1 and CDR2 loops are MNHEY and SVGEGT. Germline trimming: 2 bases from V, 1 base from J; junction bases outside gene matches: 5. Spanning cysteine to phenylalanine, the CDR3 consists of 16 amino acids. CDR3 DNA is the only sequence kept; it has 48 bases, read in frame from the first base. About this clonotype itself: Its antigen target is currently unknown. Base qualities were left out, and no much larger clone turns up one base away.

The library was generated by RT-PCR. The instrument was an Illumina HiSeq 2500. Clones were called with MiXCR by TCRdb after fastp trimmed the public reads at Q25, and only in-frame beta chains were retained. Each record represents a unique CDR3 protein, reported with the most common genes and DNA among its rows. The sample profile shows over 400,000 distinct CDR3 sequences; around 9.9% of them were found once. The top ten hold over 9.5% of the sample. The sequences come from PBMCs from blood, collected roughly 6 weeks after vaccination. The receptor was derived from a man aged 50 to 60 who received an inactivated influenza vaccine. Donor details come from another sample of the same person, matched by shared clones. The sequence is built from TRBV6-2 or TRBV6-3 and TRBJ2-7, with 10 junctional bases fitting TRBD2. This receptor has the CDR3 CASSYTSGRASYEQYF. The DNA is as follows: TGTGCCAGCAGTTACACCAGCGGGAGGGCTTCCTACGAGCAGTACTTC.